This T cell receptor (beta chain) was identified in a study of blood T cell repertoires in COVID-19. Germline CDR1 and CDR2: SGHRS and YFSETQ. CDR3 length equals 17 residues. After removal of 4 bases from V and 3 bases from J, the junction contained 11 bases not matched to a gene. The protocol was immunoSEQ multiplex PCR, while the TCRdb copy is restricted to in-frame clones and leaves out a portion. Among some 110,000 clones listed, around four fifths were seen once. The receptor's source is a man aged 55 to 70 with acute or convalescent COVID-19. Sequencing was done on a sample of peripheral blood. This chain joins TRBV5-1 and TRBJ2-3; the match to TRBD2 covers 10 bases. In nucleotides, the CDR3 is TGCGCCAGCAGCGTTAATGAGCGGGGGGGCCTAACAGATACGCAGTATTTT. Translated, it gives CASSVNERGGLTDTQYF.